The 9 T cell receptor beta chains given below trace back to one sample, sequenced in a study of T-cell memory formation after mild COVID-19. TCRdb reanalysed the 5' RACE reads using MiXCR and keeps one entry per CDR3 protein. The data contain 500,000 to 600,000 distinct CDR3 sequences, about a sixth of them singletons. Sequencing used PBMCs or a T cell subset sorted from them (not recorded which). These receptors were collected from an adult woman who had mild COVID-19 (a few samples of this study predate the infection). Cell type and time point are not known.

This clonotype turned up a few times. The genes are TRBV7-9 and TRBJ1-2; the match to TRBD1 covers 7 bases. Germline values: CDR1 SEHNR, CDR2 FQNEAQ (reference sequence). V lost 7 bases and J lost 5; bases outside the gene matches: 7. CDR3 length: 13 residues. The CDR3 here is CASTESGGYGYTF. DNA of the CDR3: TGTGCCAGCACCGAATCAGGGGGGTATGGCTACACCTTC.

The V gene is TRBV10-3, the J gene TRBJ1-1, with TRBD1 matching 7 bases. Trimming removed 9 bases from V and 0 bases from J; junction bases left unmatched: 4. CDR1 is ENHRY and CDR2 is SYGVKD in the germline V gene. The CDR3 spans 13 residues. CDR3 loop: CAIRQGLNTEAFF. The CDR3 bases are TGTGCCATTAGACAGGGACTGAACACTGAAGCTTTCTTT.

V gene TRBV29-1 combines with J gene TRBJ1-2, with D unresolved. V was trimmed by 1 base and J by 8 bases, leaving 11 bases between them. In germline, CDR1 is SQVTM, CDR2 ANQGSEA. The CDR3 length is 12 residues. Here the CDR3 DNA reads TGCAGCGTTGAAGCAAGCCCCCCCGGCTACACCTTC. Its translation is CSVEASPPGYTF.

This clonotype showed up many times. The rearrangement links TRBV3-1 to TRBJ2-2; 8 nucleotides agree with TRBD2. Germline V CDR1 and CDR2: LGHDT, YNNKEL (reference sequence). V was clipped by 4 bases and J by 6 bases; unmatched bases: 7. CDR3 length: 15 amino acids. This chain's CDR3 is CASSPTSALAGELFF. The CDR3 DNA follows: TGTGCCAGCAGCCCGACTAGCGCCCTTGCCGGGGAGCTGTTTTTT.

This chain's CDR3 is CASSFGDRFDYEQYF. CDR3 DNA: TGTGCCAGCAGTTTCGGGGACAGATTTGACTACGAGCAGTACTTC. V gene TRBV12-3 or TRBV12-4 combines with J gene TRBJ2-7; TRBD1 aligns across 7 bases. This CDR3 comprises 15 residues. The J segment lost 3 bases and the V segment lost 3 bases, leaving 8 bases of the junction unmatched.

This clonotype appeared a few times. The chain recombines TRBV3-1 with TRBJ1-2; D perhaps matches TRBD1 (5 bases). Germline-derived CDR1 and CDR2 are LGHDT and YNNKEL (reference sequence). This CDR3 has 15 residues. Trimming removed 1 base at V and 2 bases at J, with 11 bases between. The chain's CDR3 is CASSQGSGGNYGYTF. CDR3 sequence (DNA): TGTGCCAGCAGCCAAGGGTCGGGGGGAAACTATGGCTACACCTTC.

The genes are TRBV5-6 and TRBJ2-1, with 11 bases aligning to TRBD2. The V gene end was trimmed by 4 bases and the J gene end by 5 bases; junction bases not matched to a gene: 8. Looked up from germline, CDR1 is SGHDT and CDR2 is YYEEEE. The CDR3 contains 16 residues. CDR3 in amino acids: CASSPLAGGTDNEQFF. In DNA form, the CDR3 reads TGTGCCAGCAGCCCCTTAGCGGGGGGGACGGACAATGAGCAGTTCTTC.

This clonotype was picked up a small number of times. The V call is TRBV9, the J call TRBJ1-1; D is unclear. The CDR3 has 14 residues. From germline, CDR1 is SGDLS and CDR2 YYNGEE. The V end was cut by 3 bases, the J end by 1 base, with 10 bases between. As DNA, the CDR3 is TGTGCCAGCAGCGAATGGACGGGGAACACTGAAGCTTTCTTT. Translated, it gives CASSEWTGNTEAFF.

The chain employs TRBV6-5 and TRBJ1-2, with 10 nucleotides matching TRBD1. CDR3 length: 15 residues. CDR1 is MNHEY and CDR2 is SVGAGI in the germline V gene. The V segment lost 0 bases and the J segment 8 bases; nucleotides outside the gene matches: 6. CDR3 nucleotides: TGTGCCAGCAGTTACTCATGGACAGGGGGGGACGGCTACACCTTC. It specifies CASSYSWTGGDGYTF.